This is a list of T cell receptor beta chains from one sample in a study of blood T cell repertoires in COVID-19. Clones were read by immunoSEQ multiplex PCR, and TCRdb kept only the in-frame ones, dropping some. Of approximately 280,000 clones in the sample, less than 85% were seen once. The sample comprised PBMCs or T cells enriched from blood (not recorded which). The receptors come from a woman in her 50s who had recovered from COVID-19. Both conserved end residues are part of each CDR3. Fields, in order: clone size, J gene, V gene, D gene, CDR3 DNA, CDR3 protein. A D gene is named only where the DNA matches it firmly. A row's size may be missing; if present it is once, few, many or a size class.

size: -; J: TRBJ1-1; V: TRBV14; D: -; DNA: TGTGCCAGCAGCCCGACGCAGGGTTCTGAAGCTTTCTTT; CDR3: CASSPTQGSEAFF
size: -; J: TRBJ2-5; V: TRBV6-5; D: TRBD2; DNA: TGTGCCAGCAGCCGGGGAGGGGCGGCGGAGACCCAGTACTTC; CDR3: CASSRGGAAETQYF
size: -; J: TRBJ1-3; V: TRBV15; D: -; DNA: TGTGCCACCAGCAGAGATGGGGGGGCTGGAAACACCATATATTTT; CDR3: CATSRDGGAGNTIYF
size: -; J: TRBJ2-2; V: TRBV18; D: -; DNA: TGTGCCAGCTCACCACTAAGTTTGTCAGGGTCGAACACCGGGGAGCTGTTTTTT; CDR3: CASSPLSLSGSNTGELFF
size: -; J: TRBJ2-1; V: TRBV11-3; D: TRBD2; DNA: TGTGCCAGCAGCTCGAGGCGGGAGTTCAATGAGCAGTTCTTC; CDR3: CASSSRREFNEQFF
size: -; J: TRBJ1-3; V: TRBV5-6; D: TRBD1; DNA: TGTGCCAGCAGCTTGGCCGGACAGGCCGTGTGGGCCATATATTTT; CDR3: CASSLAGQAVWAIYF
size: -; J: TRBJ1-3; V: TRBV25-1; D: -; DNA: TGTGCCAGCGTTAGAGACTCTGGAAACACCATATATTTT; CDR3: CASVRDSGNTIYF
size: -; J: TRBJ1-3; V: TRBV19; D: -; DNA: TGTGCCAGTAGGTTACAGGCCCAAAGTGGAAACACCATATATTTT; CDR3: CASRLQAQSGNTIYF
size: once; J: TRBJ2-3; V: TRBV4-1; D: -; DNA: TGCGCCAGCAGCCAAGAATGGCGGTACACAGATACGCAGTATTTT; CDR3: CASSQEWRYTDTQYF
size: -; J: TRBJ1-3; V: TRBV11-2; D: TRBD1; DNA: TGTGCCAGCAGCTCAATGGACAGGCGGGGCACCATATATTTT; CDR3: CASSSMDRRGTIYF
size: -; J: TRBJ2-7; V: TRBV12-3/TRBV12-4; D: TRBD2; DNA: TGTGCCAGCAGTAAGGGGACTAGTTTAGAGCAGTACTTC; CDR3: CASSKGTSLEQYF
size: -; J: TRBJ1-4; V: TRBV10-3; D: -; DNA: TGTGCCATCAAGGACAGTGGTAATGAAAAACTGTTTTTT; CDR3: CAIKDSGNEKLFF
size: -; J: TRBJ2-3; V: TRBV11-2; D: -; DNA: TGTGCCAGCAGCATAGACAGTTGGGGGGCAGATACGCAGTATTTT; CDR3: CASSIDSWGADTQYF
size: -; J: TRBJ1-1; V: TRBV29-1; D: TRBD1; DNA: TGCAGCGTTGTAACAGGGGGAAAAGCTTTCTTT; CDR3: CSVVTGGKAFF